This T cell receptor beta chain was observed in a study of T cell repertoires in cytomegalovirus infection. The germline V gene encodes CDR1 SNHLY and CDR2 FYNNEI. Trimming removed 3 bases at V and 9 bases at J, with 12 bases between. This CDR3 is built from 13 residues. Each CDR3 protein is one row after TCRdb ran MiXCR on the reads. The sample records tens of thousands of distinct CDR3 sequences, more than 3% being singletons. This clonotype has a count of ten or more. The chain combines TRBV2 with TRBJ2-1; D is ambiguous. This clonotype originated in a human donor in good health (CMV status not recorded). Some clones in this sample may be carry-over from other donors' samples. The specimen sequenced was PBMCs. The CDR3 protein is CASSEGFFGEQFF. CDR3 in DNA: TGTGCCAGCAGTGAGGGCTTCTTTGGTGAGCAGTTCTTC.